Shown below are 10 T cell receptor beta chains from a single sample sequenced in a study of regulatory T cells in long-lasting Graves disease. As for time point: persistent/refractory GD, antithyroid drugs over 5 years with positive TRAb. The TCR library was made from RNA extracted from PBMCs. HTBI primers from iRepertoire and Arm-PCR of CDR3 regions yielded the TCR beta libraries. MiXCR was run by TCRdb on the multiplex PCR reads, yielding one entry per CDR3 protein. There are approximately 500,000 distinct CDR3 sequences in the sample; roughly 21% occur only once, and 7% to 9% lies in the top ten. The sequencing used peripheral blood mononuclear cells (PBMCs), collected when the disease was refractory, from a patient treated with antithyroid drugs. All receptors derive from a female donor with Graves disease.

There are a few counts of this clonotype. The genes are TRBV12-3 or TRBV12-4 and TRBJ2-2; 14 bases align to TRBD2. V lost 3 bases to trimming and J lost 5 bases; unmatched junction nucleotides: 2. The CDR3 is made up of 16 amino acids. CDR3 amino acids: CASSLTSGRGTGELFF. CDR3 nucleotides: TGTGCCAGCAGTTTGACTAGCGGGAGGGGTACCGGGGAGCTGTTTTTT.

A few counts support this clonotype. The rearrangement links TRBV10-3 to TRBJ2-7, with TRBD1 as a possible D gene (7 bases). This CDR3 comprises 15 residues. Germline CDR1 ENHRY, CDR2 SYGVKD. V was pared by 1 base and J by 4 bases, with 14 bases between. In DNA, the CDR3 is TGTGCCATCAGTGAGTACGGAGGGGGCGCGTACGAGCAGTACTTC. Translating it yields CAISEYGGGAYEQYF.

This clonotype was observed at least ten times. The CDR3 region is CASSRTSGANVLTF. The CDR3 coding sequence is TGTGCCAGCAGTCGCACATCCGGGGCCAACGTCCTGACTTTC. This sequence joins TRBV28 and TRBJ2-6; no clear D. The V end was cut by 5 bases, the J end by 4 bases, with 9 bases between. CDR1 is MDHEN and CDR2 is SYDVKM in the germline V gene. The CDR3 is 14 residues long.

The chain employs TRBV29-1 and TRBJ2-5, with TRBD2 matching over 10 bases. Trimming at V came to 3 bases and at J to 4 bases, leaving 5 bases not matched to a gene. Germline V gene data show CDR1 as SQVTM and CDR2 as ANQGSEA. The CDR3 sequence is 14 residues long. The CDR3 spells CSVEGLAFGETQYF. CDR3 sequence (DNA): TGCAGCGTTGAGGGACTAGCGTTTGGAGAGACCCAGTACTTC. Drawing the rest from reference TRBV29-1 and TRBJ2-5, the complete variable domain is SAVISQKPSRDICQRGTSLTIQCQVDSQVTMMFWYRQQPGQSLTLIATANQGSEATYESGFVIDKFPISRPNLTFSTLTVSNMSPEDSSIYLCSVEGLAFGETQYFGPGTRLLVL.

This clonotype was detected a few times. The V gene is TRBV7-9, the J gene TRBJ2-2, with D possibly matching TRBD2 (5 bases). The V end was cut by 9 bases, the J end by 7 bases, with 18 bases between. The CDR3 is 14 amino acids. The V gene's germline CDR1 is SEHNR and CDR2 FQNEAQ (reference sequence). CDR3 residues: CASWGWLAGGELFF. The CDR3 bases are TGTGCCAGTTGGGGATGGCTAGCCGGCGGGGAGCTGTTTTTT.

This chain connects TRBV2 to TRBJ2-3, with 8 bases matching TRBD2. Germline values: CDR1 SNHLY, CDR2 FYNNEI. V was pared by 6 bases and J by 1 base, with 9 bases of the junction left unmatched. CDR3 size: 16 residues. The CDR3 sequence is CASSQRSGGGTDTQYF. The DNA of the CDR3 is TGTGCCAGCAGCCAGAGGTCCGGGGGGGGCACAGATACGCAGTATTTT. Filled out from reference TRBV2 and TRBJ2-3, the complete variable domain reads EPEVTQTPSHQVTQMGQEVILRCVPISNHLYFYWYRQILGQKVEFLVSFYNNEISEKSEIFDDQFSVERPDGSNFTLKIRSTKLEDSAMYFCASSQRSGGGTDTQYFGPGTRLTVL.

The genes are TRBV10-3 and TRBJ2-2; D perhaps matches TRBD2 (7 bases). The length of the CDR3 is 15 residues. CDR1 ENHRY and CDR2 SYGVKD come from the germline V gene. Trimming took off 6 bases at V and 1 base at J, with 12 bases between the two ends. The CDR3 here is CAIRGGTWNTGELFF. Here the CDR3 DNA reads TGTGCCATCAGGGGGGGGACATGGAACACCGGGGAGCTGTTTTTT.

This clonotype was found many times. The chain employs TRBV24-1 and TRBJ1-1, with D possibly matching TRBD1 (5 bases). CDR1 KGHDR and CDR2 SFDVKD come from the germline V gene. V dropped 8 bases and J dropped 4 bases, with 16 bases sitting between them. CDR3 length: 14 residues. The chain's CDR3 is CATNTTRACTEAFF. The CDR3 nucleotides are TGTGCCACCAACACTACCAGGGCTTGCACTGAAGCTTTCTTT.

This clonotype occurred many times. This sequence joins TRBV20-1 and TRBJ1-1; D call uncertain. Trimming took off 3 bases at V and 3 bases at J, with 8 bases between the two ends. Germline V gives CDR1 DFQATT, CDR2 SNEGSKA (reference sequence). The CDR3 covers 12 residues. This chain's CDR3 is CSASTTHTEAFF. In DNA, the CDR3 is TGCAGTGCTAGTACGACACACACTGAAGCTTTCTTT.

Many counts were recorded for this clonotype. CDR3 nucleotides: TGTGCCACCAGCAGAGATCTCGGGGGAAGCAATCAGCCCCAGCATTTT. This translates into CATSRDLGGSNQPQHF. The chain uses TRBV15 and TRBJ1-5; TRBD1 might be the D (5 bases). Germline V lookup: CDR1 LNHNV, CDR2 YYDKDF (reference sequence). V was shortened by 0 bases and J by 1 base, with 10 bases between the two germline ends. The CDR3 is made up of 16 amino acids.